This is a list of T cell receptor beta chains from one sample in a study of blood T cell repertoires in COVID-19. Here immunoSEQ multiplex PCR was the method, and the copy in TCRdb shows in-frame clones only, minus some. The sample contains around 200,000 clones, less than 85% of which appear only once. The sample comprised PBMCs or T cells enriched from blood (not recorded which). These receptors originate from a woman aged 25 to 39 who had recovered from COVID-19. Each CDR3 is given with its conserved first and last residue. D genes are given only for firm matches.

J gene,V gene,D gene,CDR3 protein
TRBJ2-1,TRBV25-1,TRBD1,CASSDPRTGVNNEQFF
TRBJ1-2,TRBV25-1,-,CASSEFSYGYTF
TRBJ1-2,TRBV6-5,-,CASRGEAQGVRYTF
TRBJ1-4,TRBV11-2,TRBD1,CASSSGDRGLNEKLFF
TRBJ1-5,TRBV7-9,-,CASSLFGDAGEPQHF
TRBJ1-4,TRBV9,-,CASSVGPSGEKLFF
TRBJ2-1,TRBV4-1,-,CASSPRSELVYEQFF
TRBJ2-7,TRBV19,TRBD2,CASGSWASGSYEQYF
TRBJ1-1,TRBV15,TRBD1,CATSGQGAAGEAFF
TRBJ1-1,TRBV4-2,TRBD1,CASSQDGQGADTEAFF
TRBJ1-2,TRBV28,-,CASTLQGGTNYGYTF
TRBJ2-1,TRBV5-4,-,CASSPPGYNEQFF
TRBJ1-1,TRBV2,-,CASTGGVLTEAFF
TRBJ1-3,TRBV5-4,TRBD1,CASSGTGRDNTIYF
TRBJ1-2,TRBV5-1,-,CASSSTTGGRYGYTF
TRBJ2-6,TRBV6-4,TRBD1,CASSDDTGAGANVLTF
TRBJ1-2,TRBV6-5,TRBD1,CASRPTGLYGYTF
TRBJ1-1,TRBV11-2,-,CASSITRATEAFF
TRBJ2-5,TRBV10-1,-,CASSEASAGKTQYF
TRBJ1-1,TRBV19,-,CASSIRHRDTEAFF
TRBJ1-5,TRBV18,-,CASSPRSASGVGSNQPQHF
TRBJ2-7,TRBV6-1,-,CASSEISREQYF
TRBJ1-1,TRBV10-3,-,CAISERGNTEAFF
TRBJ1-1,TRBV19,TRBD1,CASSDIGTGNTEAFF
TRBJ2-3,TRBV4-1,-,CASSQDGQQGGTDTQYF
TRBJ1-4,TRBV7-9,-,CASSLGGGRIKEKLFF
TRBJ1-4,TRBV5-1,TRBD1,CASSSGTGGNEKLFF
TRBJ2-7,TRBV5-8,-,CASSWRSRAGTWRYEQYF
TRBJ2-1,TRBV5-4,-,CASSLGRGGNEQFF
TRBJ1-2,TRBV5-6,-,CASSSAGENYGYTF
TRBJ2-2,TRBV3-1/TRBV3-2,TRBD2,CASRRGLAGEENTGELFF
TRBJ2-5,TRBV29-1,TRBD1,CSVIQGSQTQYF
TRBJ2-2,TRBV9,TRBD1,CASSAGGFIGELFF
TRBJ1-2,TRBV7-9,TRBD1,CASSLGQHNYGYTF
TRBJ2-1,TRBV7-2,TRBD2,CASSLAGSGGYNEQFF
TRBJ2-2,TRBV29-1,-,CSVALGLAGELFF
TRBJ2-1,TRBV30,TRBD1,CASSTGVHEQFF
TRBJ2-7,TRBV29-1,-,CSVGIGTPYYEQYF
TRBJ1-5,TRBV4-1,-,CASSQESGQSYQPQHF
TRBJ2-1,TRBV5-1,-,CASSRPRDFGSNEQFF
TRBJ2-7,TRBV3-1/TRBV3-2,-,CASSQWTYEQYF
TRBJ2-3,TRBV7-2,-,CASSLRPSTSTDTQYF
TRBJ1-2,TRBV19,TRBD1,CASSDSTGGPNYGYTF
TRBJ2-3,TRBV20-1,TRBD2,CSASGRLAGFDTDTQYF
TRBJ1-1,TRBV2,-,CASRGFTEAFF
TRBJ2-1,TRBV24-1,TRBD2,CATSDPLAGGMNEQFF
TRBJ1-1,TRBV14,-,CASSQQQNTEAFF